What follows are 8 T cell receptor beta chains derived from one specimen sequenced in a study of Graves' ophthalmopathy and Graves' hyperthyroidism (dated by TCRdb to between 2018 and 2020). Data came from an Illumina HiSeq 2000. For repertoire sequencing, TCR beta CDR3 regions were amplified from RNA transcripts. The first round was an RT-PCR using HTBI primers with the Qiagen OneStep RT-PCR kit, and this first round was followed by a second-round multiplex PCR, then size selection and purification. The public reads were reanalyzed by TCRdb: fastp trimming at Q25, MiXCR alignment, in-frame beta chains only. Rows with one shared CDR3 protein collapse into an entry with the most common genes and DNA. This sample is represented by almost 750,000 distinct CDR3 sequences; about 44% of them were singletons. The top ten clones comprise 44% of the sample. The sequenced sample consisted of peripheral blood. All receptors come from an adult man with Graves' ophthalmopathy.

This clonotype was detected many times. The chain carries TRBV5-1 and TRBJ1-6; no definite D call. The length of the CDR3 is 14 residues. With 1 base removed from V and 9 bases from J, the gap between germline ends came to 11 bases. Germline V lookup: CDR1 SGHRS, CDR2 YFSETQ. This chain's CDR3 is CASSLRPDSSPLHF. The CDR3 nucleotides read TGCGCCAGCAGCTTGAGGCCAGATAGTTCACCCCTCCACTTT.

The chain's CDR3 is CASSERLRSNTGEQYF. CDR3 in DNA: TGTGCCAGCAGTGAACGGTTGAGGTCGAATACAGGGGAGCAGTACTTC. The chain recombines TRBV2 with TRBJ2-7, with D tentatively TRBD1 (6 bases). Per the germline V gene, CDR1 is SNHLY and CDR2 is FYNNEI. The ends were cut back, 2 bases at V and 7 bases at J, with 21 bases in the middle. The length of the CDR3 is 16 residues.

This clonotype is a singleton in its sample. V and J are TRBV11-1 and TRBJ1-6; maybe TRBD1 (5 bases). This CDR3 contains 12 residues. The V gene's germline CDR1 is SGHAT and CDR2 FQDESV (reference sequence). CDR3 sequence (DNA): TGTGCTAGGCCAGGGACTAATTCACCCCTCCACTTT. Its translation: CARPGTNSPLHF.

The chain combines TRBV20-1 with TRBJ1-2, with D perhaps matching TRBD1 (5 bases). The CDR3 spans 14 residues. Germline V gene sequence: CDR1 DFQATT, CDR2 SNEGSKA (reference sequence). V dropped 3 bases and J dropped 2 bases, with 13 bases sitting between them. As DNA, the CDR3 is TGCAGTGCTAGCCACCCTAGGGGAAACTATGGCTACACCTTC. It translates to CSASHPRGNYGYTF.

This clonotype was counted between two and nine times. CDR3 coding DNA: TGTGCCAGCAGCTTAGCGGGGACAGAGCAAGAGACCCAGTACTTC. This gives the protein CASSLAGTEQETQYF. This chain uses TRBV7-9 with TRBJ2-5; TRBD1 matches at 7 bases. Germline V CDR1 and CDR2: SEHNR, FQNEAQ (reference sequence). With 0 bases clipped from V and 2 bases from J, the junction kept 3 bases outside the gene matches. This CDR3 spans 15 amino acids.

This clonotype was seen only a few times. The chain carries TRBV7-2 and TRBJ2-6; perhaps TRBD2 as D (6 bases). Between the trimmed V and J ends, which lost 2 bases and 3 bases, there was a span of 17 bases. The CDR3 is 18 residues long. The germline gives CDR1 SGHTA, CDR2 FQGNSA. CDR3 sequence reads: CASSLRRGGLGGANVLTF. The DNA for the CDR3 is TGTGCCAGCAGCTTAAGGAGGGGAGGCTTAGGTGGGGCCAACGTCCTGACTTTC.

The chain links TRBV6-6 to TRBJ2-7, with TRBD2 matching 10 bases. V lost 6 bases to trimming and J lost 7 bases; unmatched junction nucleotides: 6. Germline values: CDR1 MNHNY, CDR2 SVGAGI (reference sequence). This CDR3 comprises 13 residues. In nucleotides, the CDR3 is TGTGCCAGCAGCCCGGGACTAGCGTTTGAGCAGTACTTC. This sequence encodes CASSPGLAFEQYF.

The J gene is TRBJ2-2, the V gene TRBV24-1; weak D call: TRBD2 (5 bases). This CDR3 has 14 residues. Trimming pared 10 bases from V and 5 bases from J, leaving 16 bases between. The V gene's germline CDR1 is KGHDR and CDR2 SFDVKD. The CDR3 reads CATDDSAGTGELFF. The CDR3 nucleotides read TGTGCCACAGACGACTCGGCGGGTACCGGGGAGCTGTTTTTT.